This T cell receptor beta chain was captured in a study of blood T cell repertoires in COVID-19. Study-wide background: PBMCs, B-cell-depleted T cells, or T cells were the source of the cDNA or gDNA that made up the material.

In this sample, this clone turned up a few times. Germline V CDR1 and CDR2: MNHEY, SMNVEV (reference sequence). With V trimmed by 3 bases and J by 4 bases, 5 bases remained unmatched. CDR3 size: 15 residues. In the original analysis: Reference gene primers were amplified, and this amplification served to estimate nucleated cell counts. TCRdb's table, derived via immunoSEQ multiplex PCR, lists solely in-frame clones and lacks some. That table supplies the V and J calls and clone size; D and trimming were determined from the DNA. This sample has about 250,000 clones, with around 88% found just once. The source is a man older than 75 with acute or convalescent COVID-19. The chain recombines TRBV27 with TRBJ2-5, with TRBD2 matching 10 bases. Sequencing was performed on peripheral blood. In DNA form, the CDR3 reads TGTGCCAGCAGTTTTTCAGCGGGAGGGAGAGAGACCCAGTACTTC. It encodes CASSFSAGGRETQYF.